The 3 T cell receptor beta chains listed next were all sequenced from one sample in a study of graft-versus-host responses after intestinal transplantation. Here immunoSEQ multiplex PCR was the method, and the copy in TCRdb shows in-frame clones only, minus some. There are 35,000 to 55,000 clones in the sample; just under 95% occur only once, and over 4.5% lies in the top ten. The sequencing used PBMCs, collected about 800 days after a first intestinal transplant, on the day of a second. The source of these receptors is a human patient who received an intestinal transplant, so some T cells may come from the graft donor.

The chain is built from TRBV28 and TRBJ2-2; tentatively, D is TRBD1 or TRBD2 (6 bases each). The V end lost 3 bases, the J end lost 6 bases, and 8 bases lay between the germline ends. CDR3 length: 13 residues. The germline CDR1 and CDR2 sequences are MDHEN and SYDVKM. As DNA, the CDR3 is TGTGCCAGCAGTTTTGGGGGGCCCGGGGAGCTGTTTTTT. Translating it yields CASSFGGPGELFF.

The chain recombines TRBV6-5 with TRBJ1-5, with a tentative D call TRBD1 (5 bases). This CDR3 is 15 amino acids long. Germline V gives CDR1 MNHEY, CDR2 SVGAGI. Trimming stripped 5 bases from V and 4 bases from J, with 15 bases between. The DNA of the CDR3 is TGTGCCAGCAGTCCTCAGGGAAATGGGAATCAGCCCCAGCATTTT. The encoded protein is CASSPQGNGNQPQHF.

The chain links TRBV18 to TRBJ1-1; D gene uncertain. Germline CDR1 and CDR2: KGHSH and LQKENI. Trimming cost V 6 bases and J 1 base, with 6 bases left between them. CDR3 length: 12 residues. The CDR3 here is CASSSANTEAFF. The CDR3 DNA follows: TGTGCCAGCTCCTCAGCGAACACTGAAGCTTTCTTT. The full variable domain, with the rest looked up from reference TRBV18 and TRBJ1-1, is NAGVMQNPRHLVRRRGQEARLRCSPMKGHSHVYWYRQLPEEGLKFMVYLQKENIIDESGMPKERFSAEFPKEGPSILRIQQVVRGDSAAYFCASSSANTEAFFGQGTRLTVV.